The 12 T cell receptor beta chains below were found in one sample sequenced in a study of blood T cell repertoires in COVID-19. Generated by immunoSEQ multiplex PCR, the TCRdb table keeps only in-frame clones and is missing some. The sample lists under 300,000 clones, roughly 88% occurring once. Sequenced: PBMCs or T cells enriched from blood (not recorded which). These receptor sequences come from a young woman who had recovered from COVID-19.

The CDR3 nucleotides are TGTGCCATCACTAGCGGGAGGGAGCAGTTCTTC. Its protein product is CAITSGREQFF. The gene calls are TRBV10-3 and TRBJ2-1; 11 bases match TRBD2. The CDR3 length is 11 residues. Germline CDR1 ENHRY, CDR2 SYGVKD. V lost 7 bases and J lost 10; bases outside the gene matches: 0.

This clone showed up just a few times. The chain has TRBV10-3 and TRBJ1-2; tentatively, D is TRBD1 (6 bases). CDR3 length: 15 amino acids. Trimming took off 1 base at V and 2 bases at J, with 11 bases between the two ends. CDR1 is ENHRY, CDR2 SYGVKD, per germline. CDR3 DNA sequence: TGTGCCATCAGTGAGTTGAAGGGGGTGAACTATGGCTACACCTTC. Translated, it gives CAISELKGVNYGYTF.

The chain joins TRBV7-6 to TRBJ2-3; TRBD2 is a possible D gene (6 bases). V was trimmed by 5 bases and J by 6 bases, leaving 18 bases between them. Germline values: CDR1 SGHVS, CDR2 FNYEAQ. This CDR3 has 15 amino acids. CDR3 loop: CASSRSGGTGDTQYF. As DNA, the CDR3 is TGTGCCAGCAGCCGTAGTGGGGGGACGGGTGATACGCAGTATTTT.

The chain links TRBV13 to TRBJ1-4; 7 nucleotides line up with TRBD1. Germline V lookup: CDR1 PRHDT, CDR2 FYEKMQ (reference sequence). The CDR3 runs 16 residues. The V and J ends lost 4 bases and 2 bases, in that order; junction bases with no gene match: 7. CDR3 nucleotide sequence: TGTGCCAGCAGCTCCCCGCAACAGGGGACTAATGAAAAACTGTTTTTT. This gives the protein CASSSPQQGTNEKLFF.

The DNA for the CDR3 is TGTGCCAGCAGCCGCGAACTAGCGGGACCCTACGAGCAGTACTTC. Translated, it gives CASSRELAGPYEQYF. V is TRBV6-4 and J is TRBJ2-7, with 10 bases aligning to TRBD2. The V gene end was trimmed by 6 bases and the J gene end by 2 bases; junction bases not matched to a gene: 7. Per the germline V gene, CDR1 is MRHNA and CDR2 is SNTAGT. The CDR3 covers 15 residues.

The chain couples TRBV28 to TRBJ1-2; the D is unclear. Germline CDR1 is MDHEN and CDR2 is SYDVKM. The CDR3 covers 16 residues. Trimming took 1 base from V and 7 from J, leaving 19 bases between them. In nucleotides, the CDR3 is TGTGCCAGCAGTTTATTAGAGGTTTCCCCGGCGATTGGCTACACCTTC. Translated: CASSLLEVSPAIGYTF.

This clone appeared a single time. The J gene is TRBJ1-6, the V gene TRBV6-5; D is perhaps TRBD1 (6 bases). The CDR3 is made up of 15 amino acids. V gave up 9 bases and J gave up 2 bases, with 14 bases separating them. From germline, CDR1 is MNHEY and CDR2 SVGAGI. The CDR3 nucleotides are TGTGCCAGTCAGGGGTTGAGGACCTATAATTCACCCCTCCACTTT. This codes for CASQGLRTYNSPLHF.

For the CDR3, the DNA is TGTGCCAGCAGTTTCCCAGATTCACCCCTCCACTTT. Translated, it gives CASSFPDSPLHF. V and J are TRBV27 and TRBJ1-6; D gene unclear. CDR1 is MNHEY, CDR2 SMNVEV, per germline (reference sequence). The V end lost 3 bases, the J end lost 8 bases, and 5 bases lay between the germline ends. The CDR3 is made up of 12 amino acids.

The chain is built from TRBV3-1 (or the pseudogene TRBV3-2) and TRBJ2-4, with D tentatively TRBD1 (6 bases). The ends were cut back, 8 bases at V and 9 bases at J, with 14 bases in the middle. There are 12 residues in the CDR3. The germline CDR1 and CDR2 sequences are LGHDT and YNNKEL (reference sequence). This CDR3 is CASAQGLGIQYF. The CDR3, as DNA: TGTGCCAGCGCACAGGGTTTGGGCATTCAGTACTTC.

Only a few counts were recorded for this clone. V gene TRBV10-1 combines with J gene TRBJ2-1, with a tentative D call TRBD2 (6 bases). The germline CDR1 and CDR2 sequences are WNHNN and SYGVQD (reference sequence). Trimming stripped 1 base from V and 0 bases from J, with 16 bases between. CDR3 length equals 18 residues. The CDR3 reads CASSEYPIGGSSYNEQFF. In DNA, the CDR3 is TGCGCCAGCAGTGAGTATCCGATTGGGGGGAGCTCCTACAATGAGCAGTTCTTC.

Here the CDR3 reads CASSISRTGAKGYEQFF. The CDR3 DNA is TGTGCCAGCAGCATTAGCAGAACAGGGGCGAAAGGGTATGAGCAGTTCTTC. The chain links TRBV28 to TRBJ2-1; 7 nucleotides match TRBD1. Germline V gives CDR1 MDHEN, CDR2 SYDVKM. The CDR3 runs to 17 residues. Trimming cost V 6 bases and J 8 bases; bases outside gene matches: 19. Based on the CDR3 plus reference TRBV28 and TRBJ2-1, the full variable domain is DVKVTQSSRYLVKRTGEKVFLECVQDMDHENMFWYRQDPGLGLRLIYFSYDVKMKEKGDIPEGYSVSREKKERFSLILESASTNQTSMYLCASSISRTGAKGYEQFFGPGTRLTVL.

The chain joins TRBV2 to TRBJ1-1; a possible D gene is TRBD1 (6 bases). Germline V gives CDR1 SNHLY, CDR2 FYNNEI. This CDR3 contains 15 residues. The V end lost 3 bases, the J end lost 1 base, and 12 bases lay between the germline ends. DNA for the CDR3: TGTGCCAGCAGTGAGAGGGGGTTCGGGAACACTGAAGCTTTCTTT. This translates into CASSERGFGNTEAFF.